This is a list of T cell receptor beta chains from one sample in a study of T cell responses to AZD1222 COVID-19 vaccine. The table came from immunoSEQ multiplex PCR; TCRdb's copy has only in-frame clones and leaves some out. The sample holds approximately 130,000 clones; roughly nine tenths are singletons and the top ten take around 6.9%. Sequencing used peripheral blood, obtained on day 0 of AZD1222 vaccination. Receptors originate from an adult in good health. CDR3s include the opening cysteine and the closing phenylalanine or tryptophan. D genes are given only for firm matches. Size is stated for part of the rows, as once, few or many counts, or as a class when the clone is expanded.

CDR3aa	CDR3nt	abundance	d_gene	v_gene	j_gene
CAWSMFGASQETQYF	TGTGCCTGGAGTATGTTCGGGGCGAGCCAAGAGACCCAGTACTTC	NA	NA	TRBV30	TRBJ2-5
CSGLAGYNEQFF	TGCAGCGGACTAGCGGGGTACAATGAGCAGTTCTTC	NA	TRBD2	TRBV29-1	TRBJ2-1
CASSQVPFDTEAFF	TGCGCCAGCAGCCAAGTTCCGTTCGATACTGAAGCTTTCTTT	NA	NA	TRBV4-1	TRBJ1-1
CASSDRGDQPQHF	TGTGCCAGCAGTGACAGGGGTGATCAGCCCCAGCATTTT	NA	NA	TRBV25-1	TRBJ1-5
CASSNQGRTEAFF	TGTGCCAGTAGTAATCAGGGAAGGACTGAAGCTTTCTTT	NA	NA	TRBV19	TRBJ1-1
CASSLTGSDPDTQYF	TGTGCCAGCAGCCTTACAGGGTCGGACCCAGATACGCAGTATTTT	NA	NA	TRBV11-2	TRBJ2-3
CASSPGRGASSYNEQFF	TGTGCCAGCAGCCCGGGCAGGGGAGCGAGCTCCTACAATGAGCAGTTCTTC	NA	NA	TRBV7-8	TRBJ2-1
CASSLSTGPPNEKLFF	TGTGCCAGCAGTTTATCCACAGGGCCCCCAAATGAAAAACTGTTTTTT	once	NA	TRBV27	TRBJ1-4
CASRYQGGKTEAFF	TGTGCCAGCAGATACCAGGGGGGTAAGACTGAAGCTTTCTTT	NA	TRBD1	TRBV7-2	TRBJ1-1
CASSPPGAQETQYF	TGTGCCAGCTCACCACCAGGGGCCCAAGAGACCCAGTACTTC	NA	NA	TRBV18	TRBJ2-5
CASSEQGNTGELFF	TGTGCCAGCAGTGAACAGGGGAACACCGGGGAGCTGTTTTTT	NA	NA	TRBV6-4	TRBJ2-2
CASTLGVETEAFF	TGTGCCAGCACCTTAGGGGTGGAAACTGAAGCTTTCTTT	once	NA	TRBV28	TRBJ1-1
CASSQRGETQYF	TGCGCCAGCAGCCAAAGGGGGGAGACCCAGTACTTC	NA	NA	TRBV4-1	TRBJ2-5
CASSEVGTGRSGNTIYF	TGTGCCAGCAGCGAAGTAGGGACAGGCCGCTCTGGAAACACCATATATTTT	few	TRBD1	TRBV2	TRBJ1-3
CASSMLGTAISEKLFF	TGTGCCAGTAGTATGTTGGGGACGGCGATCTCGGAAAAACTGTTTTTT	NA	NA	TRBV19	TRBJ1-4
CASSEVDRESNQPQHF	TGTGCCAGCAGTGAAGTGGACAGGGAGAGCAATCAGCCCCAGCATTTT	NA	TRBD1	TRBV2	TRBJ1-5
CASSEVQGAKDTQYF	TGTGCCAGCAGTGAAGTCCAGGGGGCCAAAGATACGCAGTATTTT	NA	TRBD1	TRBV6-1	TRBJ2-3
CASSLVSTSYEQYF	TGCGCCAGCAGCTTGGTTAGCACATCCTACGAGCAGTACTTC	NA	NA	TRBV5-1	TRBJ2-7
CATSRDTSGSTDTQYF	TGTGCCACCAGCAGAGATACTAGCGGTAGCACAGATACGCAGTATTTT	NA	TRBD2	TRBV15	TRBJ2-3
CASSLTSGGTGELFF	TGTGCCAGCAGCCTGACTAGCGGGGGTACCGGGGAGCTGTTTTTT	NA	TRBD2	TRBV5-6	TRBJ2-2
CASSLPGQGGTDTQYF	TGTGCCAGCAGTTTACCGGGACAGGGGGGCACAGATACGCAGTATTTT	once	TRBD1	TRBV28	TRBJ2-3
CSVEAGTSSYEQYF	TGCAGCGTTGAAGCAGGAACTAGCTCCTACGAGCAGTACTTC	NA	NA	TRBV29-1	TRBJ2-7
CASSGTGATEAFF	TGTGCCAGCAGTGGGACAGGGGCCACTGAAGCTTTCTTT	NA	TRBD1	TRBV28	TRBJ1-1
CATPPGGEGNQPQHF	TGTGCCACCCCGCCGGGTGGGGAAGGGAATCAGCCCCAGCATTTT	NA	NA	TRBV11-2	TRBJ1-5
CASSLGQANQPQHF	TGTGCCAGCAGCCTGGGACAGGCCAATCAGCCCCAGCATTTT	NA	TRBD1	TRBV3-1/TRBV3-2	TRBJ1-5
CASSQKLAGGRDTQYF	TGCGCCAGCAGCCAAAAATTAGCGGGAGGAAGAGATACGCAGTATTTT	NA	TRBD2	TRBV4-1	TRBJ2-3
CASKQTVWDNQPQHF	TGTGCCAGCAAACAGACAGTATGGGACAATCAGCCCCAGCATTTT	NA	NA	TRBV28	TRBJ1-5
CASSVVRGEGTEAFF	TGTGCCAGCAGCGTAGTTAGGGGCGAGGGAACTGAAGCTTTCTTT	NA	NA	TRBV9	TRBJ1-1
CASSYSSGTGASPLHF	TGTGCCAGCAGTTACTCGTCTGGGACAGGGGCCTCACCCCTCCACTTT	few	TRBD1	TRBV6-5	TRBJ1-6
CASGRGTQGVNTEAFF	TGCGCCAGCGGACGGGGGACGCAGGGAGTGAACACTGAAGCTTTCTTT	NA	NA	TRBV5-1	TRBJ1-1
CASSHRDYNEQFF	TGTGCCAGTAGTCATAGGGACTACAATGAGCAGTTCTTC	NA	NA	TRBV19	TRBJ2-1
CACNPRGGRAWNEQFF	TGTGCCTGTAATCCCCGGGGAGGGAGGGCCTGGAATGAGCAGTTCTTC	once	TRBD2	TRBV30	TRBJ2-1
CASTQSGGGEAFF	TGTGCCAGCACCCAAAGTGGTGGCGGTGAAGCTTTCTTT	few	NA	TRBV27	TRBJ1-1
CASRTTPSTYEQYF	TGCGCCAGCCGAACTACACCGTCGACCTACGAGCAGTACTTC	NA	NA	TRBV5-1	TRBJ2-7